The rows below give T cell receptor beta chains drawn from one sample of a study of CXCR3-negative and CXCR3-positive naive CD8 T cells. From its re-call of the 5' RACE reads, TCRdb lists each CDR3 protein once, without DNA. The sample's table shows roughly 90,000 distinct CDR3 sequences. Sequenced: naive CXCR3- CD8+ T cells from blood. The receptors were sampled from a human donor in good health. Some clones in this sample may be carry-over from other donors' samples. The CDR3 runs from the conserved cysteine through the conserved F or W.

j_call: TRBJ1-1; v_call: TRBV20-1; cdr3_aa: CSARDFLTDLANTEAFF
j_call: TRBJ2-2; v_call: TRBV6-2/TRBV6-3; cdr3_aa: CASSPFANTGELFF
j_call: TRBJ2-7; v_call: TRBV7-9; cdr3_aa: CASSLVPEVGYEQYF
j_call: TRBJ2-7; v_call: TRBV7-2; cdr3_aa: CASSLGGVGFEYEQYF
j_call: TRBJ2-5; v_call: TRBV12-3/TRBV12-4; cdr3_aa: CASRLEGSGGQETQYF
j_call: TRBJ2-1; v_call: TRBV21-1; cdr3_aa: CASSKLGRANNEQFF
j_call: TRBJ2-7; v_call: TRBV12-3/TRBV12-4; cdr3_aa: CASKASGREQYF
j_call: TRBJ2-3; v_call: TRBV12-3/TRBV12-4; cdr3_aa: CASSFSVTEPTDTQYF
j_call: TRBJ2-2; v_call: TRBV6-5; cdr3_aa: CASSLGGGTGELFF
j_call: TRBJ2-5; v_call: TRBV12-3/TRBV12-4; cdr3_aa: CASSPTSPQETQYF
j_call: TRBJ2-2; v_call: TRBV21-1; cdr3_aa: CASSTSQPRGELFF
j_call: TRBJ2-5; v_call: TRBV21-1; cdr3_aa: CASRGPPGPQETQYF
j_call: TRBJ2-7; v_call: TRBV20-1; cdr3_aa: CSASSLIYYEQYF
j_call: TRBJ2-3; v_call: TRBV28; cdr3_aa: CASIRQGPYTDTQYF
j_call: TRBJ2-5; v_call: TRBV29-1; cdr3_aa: CSAVGQGWQETQYF
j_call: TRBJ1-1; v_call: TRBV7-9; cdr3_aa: CASTQGGPHTEAFF
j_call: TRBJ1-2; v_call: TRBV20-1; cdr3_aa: CSPGGTGVFSYGYTF
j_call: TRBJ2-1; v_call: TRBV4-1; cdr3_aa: CASSLAGGTNEQFF
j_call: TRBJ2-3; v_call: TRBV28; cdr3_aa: CASSTRTKLVDTQYF
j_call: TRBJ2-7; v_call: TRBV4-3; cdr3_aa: CASSRGLAGGLFTVEQYF
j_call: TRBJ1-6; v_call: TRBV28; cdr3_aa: CASQDSYNSPLHF
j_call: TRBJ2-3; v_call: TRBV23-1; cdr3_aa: CASSQSSLGASTDTQYF
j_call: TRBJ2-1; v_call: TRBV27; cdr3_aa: CASSLGLSYNEQFF
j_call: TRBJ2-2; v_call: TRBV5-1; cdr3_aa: CASHPERGELFF
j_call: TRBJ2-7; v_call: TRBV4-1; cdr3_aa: CASSQGHGITSYEQYF
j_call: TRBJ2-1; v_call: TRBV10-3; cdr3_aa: CAISDRSGTHPYNEQFF
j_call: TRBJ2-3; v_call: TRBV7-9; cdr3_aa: CASSHADRGTDTQYF
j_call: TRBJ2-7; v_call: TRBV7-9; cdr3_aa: CASSLASEVYEQYF
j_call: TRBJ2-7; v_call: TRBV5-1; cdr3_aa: CASSWRPEGRDEQYF
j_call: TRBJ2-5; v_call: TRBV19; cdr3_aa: CASSSDREETQYF
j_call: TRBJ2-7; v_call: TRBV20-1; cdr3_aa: CSAREDYEQYF
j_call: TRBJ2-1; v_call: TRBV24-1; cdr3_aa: CATSDLGGDPTGFYNEQFF
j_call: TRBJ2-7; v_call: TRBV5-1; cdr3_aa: CASSLATTSYEQYF
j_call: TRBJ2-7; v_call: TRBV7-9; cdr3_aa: CASSLRGPYEQYF
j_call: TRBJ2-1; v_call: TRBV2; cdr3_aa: CASSVDSSYNEQFF
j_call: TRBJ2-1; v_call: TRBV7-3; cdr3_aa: CASSLTVGQGLYNEQFF
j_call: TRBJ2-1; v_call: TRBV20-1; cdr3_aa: CSAPTSGSKDEQFF
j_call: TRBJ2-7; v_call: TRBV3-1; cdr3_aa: CASTSGRFYEQYF
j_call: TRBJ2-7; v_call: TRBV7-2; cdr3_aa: CASSLSQGNYEQYF
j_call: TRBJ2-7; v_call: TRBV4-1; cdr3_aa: CASSQDGTAYEQYF
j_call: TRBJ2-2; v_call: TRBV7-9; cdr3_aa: CASSLALRTGPNTGELFF
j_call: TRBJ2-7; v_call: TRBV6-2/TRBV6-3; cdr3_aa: CASEVETGAYEQYF
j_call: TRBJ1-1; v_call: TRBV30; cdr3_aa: CAWSVQAGVEAFF
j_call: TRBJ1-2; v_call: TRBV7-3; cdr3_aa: CAIPRRDHYGYTF
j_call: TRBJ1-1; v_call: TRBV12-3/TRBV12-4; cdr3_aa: CASSLLGFGTEAFF
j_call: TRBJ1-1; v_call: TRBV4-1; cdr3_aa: CASSPGLSNTEAFF
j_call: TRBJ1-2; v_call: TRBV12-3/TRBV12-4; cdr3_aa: CASRTDRDYGYTF
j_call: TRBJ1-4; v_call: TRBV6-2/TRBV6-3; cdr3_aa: CASSSGTENEKLFF
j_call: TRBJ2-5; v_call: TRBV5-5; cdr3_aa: CASRGDTWGGETQYF
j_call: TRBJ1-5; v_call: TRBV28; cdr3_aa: CASSLKGDQPQHF
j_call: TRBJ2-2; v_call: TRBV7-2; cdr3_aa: CASSLYHADDTGELFF
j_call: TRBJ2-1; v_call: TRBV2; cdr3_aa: CASSETTSRSDEQFF
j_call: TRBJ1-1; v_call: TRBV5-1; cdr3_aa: CASSLEGTGRNTEAFF
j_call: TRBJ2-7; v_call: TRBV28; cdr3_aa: CASSSVHKASYEQYF
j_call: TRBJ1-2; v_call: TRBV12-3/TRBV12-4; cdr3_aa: CASSLRGVYGYTF
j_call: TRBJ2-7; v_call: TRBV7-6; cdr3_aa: CASSLGDYYEQYF
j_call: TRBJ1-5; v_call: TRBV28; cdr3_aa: CASSPIPGNQPQHF
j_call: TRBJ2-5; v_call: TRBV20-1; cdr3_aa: CSARVWETTQETQYF
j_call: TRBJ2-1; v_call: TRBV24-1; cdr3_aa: CATSDLVSSSYNEQFF